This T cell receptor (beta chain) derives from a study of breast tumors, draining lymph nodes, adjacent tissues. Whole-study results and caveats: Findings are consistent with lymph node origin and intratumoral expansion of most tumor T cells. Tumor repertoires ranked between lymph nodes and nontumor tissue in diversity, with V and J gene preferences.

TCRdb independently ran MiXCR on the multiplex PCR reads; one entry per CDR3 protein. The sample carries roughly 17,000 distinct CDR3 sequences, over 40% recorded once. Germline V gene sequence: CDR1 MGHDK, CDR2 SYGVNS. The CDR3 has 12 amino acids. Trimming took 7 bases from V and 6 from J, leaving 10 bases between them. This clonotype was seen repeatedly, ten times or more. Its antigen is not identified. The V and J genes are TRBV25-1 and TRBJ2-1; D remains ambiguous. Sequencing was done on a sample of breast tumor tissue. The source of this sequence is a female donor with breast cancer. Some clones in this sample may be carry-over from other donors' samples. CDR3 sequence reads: CASKDFSNEQFF. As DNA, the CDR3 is TGTGCCAGCAAGGATTTCTCCAATGAGCAGTTCTTC.